The 31 T cell receptor beta chains listed next were all sequenced from one sample in a study of CD8+ T cells in alopecia areata. The time point denotes: mouse skin 6 weeks after grafting, around onset of hair loss. RNA extraction was followed by reverse transcription into cDNA, which acted as the sequencing template. Sequencing used immunoSEQ multiplex PCR; TCRdb keeps in-frame clones, though not all of them. This sample has about 6,100 clones, each found more than once. Specimen: skin, collected at week 6. The receptor set was obtained from a C3H/HeJ mouse with alopecia areata. As its MHC haplotype, the strain has H2-k.

This clone is judged medium-sized. Gene and germline names: mouse. Read data end 3 residues before the CDR3 end; the end is taken from the germline J gene. The gene calls are TRBV13-2 and TRBJ1-3, with 7 bases fitting TRBD1. The length of the CDR3 is 16 residues. Losses at the gene ends were 3 bases for V and 0 bases for J; bases not matched to a gene: 6. Germline V gene sequence: CDR1 NNHNN, CDR2 SYGAGS (reference sequence). CDR3 in amino acids: CASGGPGQNSGNTLYF. The CDR3 bases that were read are TGTGCCAGCGGTGGACCGGGACAGAATTCTGGAAATACG.

This clone was seen repeatedly, ten times or more. Germline and genes: mouse. The read is 4 residues too short to cover the CDR3 end, so that end is filled in from the germline J gene. J is TRBJ2-4 and V is TRBV1, with D possibly being TRBD1 or TRBD2 (5 bases each). Trimming removed 0 bases at V and 0 bases at J, with 7 bases between. Germline CDR1 reads NSQYPW; CDR2 reads LRSPGD (reference sequence). The CDR3 has 15 amino acids. CDR3 residues: CTCSAEGDSQNTLYF. The sequenced part of the CDR3 DNA is TGCACCTGCAGTGCAGAGGGGGATAGTCAAAAC.

This clone has only a few counts. Any gene name here is a mouse gene name. The CDR3 extends 4 residues past the end of the read, so its final part is completed from the germline J gene. The chain couples TRBV31 to TRBJ1-1; D is ambiguous. The V end lost 3 bases, the J end lost 1 base, and 6 bases lay between the germline ends. The CDR3 sequence is 12 residues long. Germline lookup yields CDR1 GKSSPN and CDR2 SITVG. The part of the CDR3 DNA that was read is TGTGCCTGGAGCCTAATAAACACA. This gives the protein CAWSLINT. The complete CDR3 protein is CAWSLINTEVFF.

A word on this clone: Mouse germline and gene names are used. The read stops 4 residues short of the end of the CDR3; the missing end is completed from the germline J gene. The V gene is TRBV13-2, the J gene TRBJ2-4; TRBD2 aligns across 11 bases. J was trimmed by 0 bases and V by 5 bases; bases with no gene match: 8. CDR3 length: 17 amino acids. Germline-derived CDR1 and CDR2 are NNHNN and SYGAGS (reference sequence). CDR3 region: CASGSGTGGLSQNTLYF. The DNA read from the CDR3 is TGTGCCAGCGGCTCCGGGACTGGGGGCCTCAGTCAAAAC.

This clone was seen only a few times. Mouse gene names and germline throughout. The sequence runs out 3 residues before the end of the CDR3; the remainder is reconstructed from the germline J gene. The rearrangement joins TRBV19 to TRBJ1-6; weak D call: TRBD1 (6 bases). TRBJ1-6 qualifies as an ORF whose function is uncertain. Trimming left V 1 base short and J 3 bases short, with 8 bases between. CDR1 is FNHDT, CDR2 SITEND, per germline (reference sequence). The CDR3 contains 15 residues. The CDR3 bases that were read are TGTGCCAGCAGTATAATAGGGGGCTATAATTCGCCC. The encoded protein is CASSIIGGYNSP. The whole CDR3 protein is CASSIIGGYNSPLYF.

This clone was seen only a few times. Gene labels here are mouse ones. Sequencing ends 4 residues short of the CDR3 end; the germline J gene provides the rest. The chain employs TRBV5 and TRBJ2-4, with 9 bases identical to TRBD1. The germline gives CDR1 LGHNA, CDR2 YNLKQL (reference sequence). This CDR3 comprises 13 residues. CDR3 sequence: CASSRDRENTLYF. The covered CDR3 bases are TGTGCCAGCAGCCGGGACAGGGAAAAC.

This clone occurred many times. Gene and germline names: mouse. The read ends 3 residues before the CDR3 terminus; that terminus is restored from the germline J gene. The V gene is TRBV1, the J gene TRBJ1-6, with 10 bases matching TRBD1. TRBJ1-6 is known as an ORF, though its function is uncertain. This CDR3 is built from 14 residues. Germline-derived CDR1 and CDR2 are NSQYPW and LRSPGD (reference sequence). Germline trimming cut 6 bases from V and 8 bases from J; bases unmatched to any gene: 4. The CDR3 DNA, read in part, is TGCACCTGCAGGAGGACAGGGGGTCATTCGCCC. Translated, it gives CTCRRTGGHSP. The whole CDR3 is CTCRRTGGHSPLYF.

Concerning this clone: The gene symbols are mouse symbols. The read finishes 4 residues shy of the CDR3 end, and the germline J gene is used to complete it. The genes are TRBV5 and TRBJ2-1; perhaps TRBD2 as D (5 bases). V lost 0 bases and J lost 2, with 8 bases in between. The CDR3 has 15 amino acids. Germline CDR1 and CDR2: LGHNA and YNLKQL (reference sequence). CDR3 DNA, as far as it was read: TGTGCCAGCAGCCAAGATACTGGAGACTATGCT. Protein sequence: CASSQDTGDYA. The full CDR3 reads CASSQDTGDYAEQFF.

The sample holds many counts of this clone. Mouse gene names apply. The read terminates 3 residues ahead of where the CDR3 ends, so the germline J gene completes it. The chain has TRBV26 and TRBJ1-6; possible D gene TRBD1, 5 bases. TRBJ1-6 is filed as an ORF, its function uncertain. This CDR3 is built from 14 residues. V shed 4 bases and J shed 2 bases, with 6 bases lying between them. Germline-derived CDR1 and CDR2 are KGHPV and FQNQEV (reference sequence). The chain's CDR3 is CASSPGTYNSPLYF. The part of the CDR3 DNA that was read is TGTGCCAGCAGTCCAGGGACCTATAATTCGCCC.

The table lists this clone with a few counts. Mouse gene names and germline throughout. The CDR3 end falls 4 residues outside the read, so it is completed with the germline J gene. The genes are TRBV14 and TRBJ1-1; 11 bases align to TRBD1. The CDR3 length is 13 residues. The germline gives CDR1 SGHDT, CDR2 FRDEAV. V shed 4 bases, J shed 4 bases, and the junction held 0 bases outside the gene matches. The CDR3 sequence: CASSGTGGTEVFF. Partial CDR3 DNA: TGTGCCAGCAGTGGGACAGGGGGCACA.

Only a few counts were recorded for this clone. Genes here carry mouse names. The read is 4 residues too short to cover the CDR3 end, so that end is filled in from the germline J gene. This rearrangement joins TRBV12-1 to TRBJ1-2, with 7 bases matching TRBD1. The CDR3 sequence is 17 residues long. Germline lookup yields CDR1 SGHSN and CDR2 HYEKVE. V gave up 6 bases and J gave up 0 bases; unmatched junction bases: 15. Partial CDR3 DNA: TGTGCCAGCAGAGGGACACAGGGGCGGGAGACAAACTCC. Protein: CASRGTQGRETNS. The whole CDR3 sequence is CASRGTQGRETNSDYTF.

This clone has a handful of counts. The genes and germline here are from mouse. Read coverage stops 4 residues before the CDR3 terminus; the germline J gene supplies the remainder. The V call is TRBV13-2, the J call TRBJ1-2, with D perhaps matching TRBD1 (5 bases). Germline CDR1 and CDR2: NNHNN and SYGAGS (reference sequence). The germline V and J ends were trimmed by 5 bases and 0 bases, with 8 bases remaining between them. The CDR3 has 13 amino acids. The CDR3 spells CASGDIANSDYTF. The sequenced part of the CDR3 DNA is TGTGCCAGCGGGGACATTGCAAACTCC.

On this clone: Gene and germline names: mouse. The sequence runs out 4 residues before the end of the CDR3; the remainder is reconstructed from the germline J gene. The genes are TRBV13-1 and TRBJ2-7; TRBD2 matches at 9 bases. CDR1 is NSHNY, CDR2 SYGAGN, per germline. V lost 0 bases, J lost 2 bases, and 3 bases stayed unmatched. This CDR3 has 15 residues. This chain's CDR3 is CASSDADWGAYEQYF. The DNA read from the CDR3 is TGTGCCAGCAGTGATGCGGACTGGGGAGCCTAT.

This clone was observed a few times. The genes are named according to mouse. The CDR3 end lies 4 residues beyond the end of the read and is filled in from the germline J gene. The genes are TRBV5 and TRBJ2-4; 7 positions agree with TRBD2. Germline-derived CDR1 and CDR2 are LGHNA and YNLKQL (reference sequence). With 2 bases clipped from V and 0 bases from J, the junction kept 2 bases outside the gene matches. The CDR3 length is 15 residues. The chain's CDR3 is CASSQLLGSQNTLYF. The DNA read from the CDR3 is TGTGCCAGCAGCCAATTACTGGGGAGTCAAAAC.

This clone has ten or more counts. Gene labels here are mouse ones. The sequenced fragment ends 4 residues before the CDR3 boundary, so the rest is inferred from the germline J gene. This chain links TRBV13-3 with TRBJ2-7, with a possible D match to TRBD1 (5 bases). The CDR3 totals 12 residues. CDR1 and CDR2 from the germline V gene are NNHDY and SYVADS. V shed 4 bases and J shed 2 bases, with 7 bases lying between them. The CDR3 protein is CASSLTAYEQYF. The DNA read from the CDR3 is TGTGCCAGCAGTCTGACAGCCTAT.

This clone was observed many times. Gene labels here are mouse ones. Sequencing ends 4 residues short of the CDR3 end; the germline J gene provides the rest. This sequence joins TRBV5 and TRBJ1-1; D remains unclear. V was shortened by 3 bases and J by 0 bases, with 11 bases between the two germline ends. The CDR3 extends over 15 amino acids. Germline CDR1 and CDR2: LGHNA and YNLKQL (reference sequence). CDR3 DNA (partial): TGTGCCAGCAGCCACCCTGACAAAACAAACACA. Translation: CASSHPDKTNT. The whole CDR3 protein is CASSHPDKTNTEVFF.

Of note for this clone: These gene names are mouse names. The sequenced fragment ends 4 residues before the CDR3 boundary, so the rest is inferred from the germline J gene. The chain combines TRBV16 with TRBJ2-4, with a tentative D call TRBD1 (5 bases). The CDR3 length is 16 residues. From germline, CDR1 is SGHSA and CDR2 FRNQAP. V was cut by 0 bases and J by 3 bases, with 13 bases left in between. The CDR3 DNA, read in part, is TGTGCAAGCAGCTTAGATTGGCAGGGTGGACAAAAC. Protein sequence: CASSLDWQGGQN. The full-length CDR3 reads as CASSLDWQGGQNTLYF.

By frequency in the sample, this clone is medium-sized. The gene names here belong to mouse. The read ends 4 residues early relative to the CDR3; the germline J gene fills the gap. This rearrangement joins TRBV1 to TRBJ2-7; D gene uncertain. The germline CDR1 and CDR2 sequences are NSQYPW and LRSPGD (reference sequence). CDR3 length equals 12 residues. The DNA read from the CDR3 is TGCACCTGCAGTGCCTTTCCGTAT. Translated: CTCSAFPY. The complete CDR3 protein is CTCSAFPYEQYF. The full variable domain, with the rest looked up from reference TRBV1 and TRBJ2-7, is VTLLEQNPRWRLVPRGQAVNLRCILKNSQYPWMSWYQQDLQKQLQWLFTLRSPGDKEVKSLPGADYLATRVTDTELRLQVANMSQGRTLYCTCSAFPYEQYFGPGTRLTVL.

This clone appeared a few times. Germline and genes: mouse. The read terminates 4 residues before the CDR3 end, so the remaining end is supplied by the germline J gene. V gene TRBV5 combines with J gene TRBJ2-7, with 9 bases identical to TRBD1. This CDR3 has 14 amino acids. J gave up 3 bases and V 1 base, and 1 base lay outside the gene matches. Germline V lookup: CDR1 LGHNA, CDR2 YNLKQL (reference sequence). CDR3 sequence: CASSQGQGDYEQYF. The part of the CDR3 DNA that was read is TGTGCCAGCAGCCAAGGACAGGGGGACTAT.

This clone was seen a few times. Germline and genes here are mouse. The read is 4 residues too short to cover the CDR3 end, so that end is filled in from the germline J gene. V gene TRBV5 combines with J gene TRBJ2-5, with D tentatively TRBD2 (6 bases). Germline CDR1 is LGHNA and CDR2 is YNLKQL (reference sequence). The CDR3 is made up of 14 amino acids. Trimming cost V 2 bases and J 2 bases, with 8 bases left between them. CDR3 residues: CASSQLGVQDTQYF. CDR3 DNA (partial): TGTGCCAGCAGCCAATTGGGGGTCCAAGAC.

This clone has a handful of counts. The genes are named according to mouse. The DNA ends 4 residues before the CDR3 does, and the rest of the CDR3 is filled in from the germline J gene. The chain couples TRBV13-2 to TRBJ1-1; 8 nucleotides line up with TRBD1. This CDR3 spans 12 amino acids. Germline CDR1 is NNHNN and CDR2 is SYGAGS (reference sequence). After removal of 5 bases from V and 4 bases from J, the junction contained 1 base not matched to a gene. The chain's CDR3 is CASGTGGTEVFF. CDR3 DNA, as far as it was read: TGTGCCAGCGGCACAGGGGGCACA.

A word on this clone: Gene names are the mouse ones. The DNA ends 4 residues before the CDR3 does, and the rest of the CDR3 is filled in from the germline J gene. The chain is built from TRBV13-2 and TRBJ2-3; possibly TRBD2 for D (6 bases). The V gene's germline CDR1 is NNHNN and CDR2 SYGAGS (reference sequence). The CDR3 runs 15 residues. Trimming took off 2 bases at V and 0 bases at J, with 10 bases between the two ends. The CDR3 here is CASGEPGASAETLYF. The part of the CDR3 DNA that was read is TGTGCCAGCGGTGAGCCTGGGGCCAGTGCAGAA.

This clone was picked up many times. Germline and genes: mouse. The read falls 4 residues short of the CDR3 end, and the missing part is taken from the germline J gene. The rearrangement uses TRBV17 and TRBJ2-7; the match to TRBD2 covers 9 bases. The trim removed 2 bases at V and 2 bases at J, leaving 1 base unmatched. CDR1 and CDR2 (germline): MNHDT, YYDKIL. The CDR3 runs 14 residues. The chain's CDR3 is CASSRRTGAYEQYF. The sequenced part of the CDR3 DNA is TGTGCTAGCAGTAGAAGGACTGGGGCCTAT.

Ten or more counts support this clone. Gene names follow the mouse nomenclature. The read falls 3 residues short of the CDR3 end, and the missing part is taken from the germline J gene. The chain carries TRBV13-1 and TRBJ1-6; 11 bases are a match to TRBD1. TRBJ1-6 is an ORF, and what it does is uncertain. V dropped 3 bases and J dropped 0; count of bases not matched to a gene: 2. The CDR3 loop spans 17 amino acids. CDR1 and CDR2 (germline): NSHNY, SYGAGN. The covered CDR3 bases are TGTGCCAGCAGTGCGGGACAGGGGGGTTCCTATAATTCGCCC. Translation: CASSAGQGGSYNSP. The whole CDR3 is CASSAGQGGSYNSPLYF.

This clone was seen a handful of times. The gene names given are mouse names. The read ends 4 residues early relative to the CDR3; the germline J gene fills the gap. The chain uses TRBV19 and TRBJ1-1; 7 nucleotides align to TRBD1. The germline V gene encodes CDR1 FNHDT and CDR2 SITEND (reference sequence). CDR3 length equals 14 residues. The sequenced CDR3 bases are TGTGCCAGCAGACTCACGACAGGGAAGACA. The encoded protein is CASRLTTGKT. The complete CDR3 reads CASRLTTGKTEVFF.

This clone was observed a handful of times. Gene names denote mouse genes. Read coverage stops 4 residues before the CDR3 terminus; the germline J gene supplies the remainder. The V call is TRBV1, the J call TRBJ2-1; 9 bases fit TRBD2. The germline gives CDR1 NSQYPW, CDR2 LRSPGD (reference sequence). J was trimmed by 6 bases and V by 0 bases; bases with no gene match: 3. CDR3 length: 15 residues. The CDR3 here is CTCSADGGALAEQFF. CDR3 DNA, as far as it was read: TGCACCTGCAGTGCAGATGGGGGGGCGCTTGCT.

Details on this clone: Mouse germline and gene names are used. The read gets to within 4 residues of the CDR3 end, and the germline J gene fills in the rest. The V call is TRBV5, the J call TRBJ2-3; perhaps TRBD2 as D (7 bases). Germline-derived CDR1 and CDR2 are LGHNA and YNLKQL (reference sequence). The V end was cut by 0 bases, the J end by 1 base, with 11 bases between. This CDR3 spans 16 amino acids. The covered CDR3 bases are TGTGCCAGCAGCCAAGATCCTGGGGGCGGTGCAGAA. It yields the protein CASSQDPGGGAE. In full, the CDR3 is CASSQDPGGGAETLYF.

About this clone itself: Gene names and germline match the mouse. The read comes to an end 4 residues before the CDR3 does, leaving the germline J gene to fill in the end. The chain carries TRBV13-2 and TRBJ2-3; the match to TRBD2 covers 12 bases. Per germline, CDR1 NNHNN and CDR2 SYGAGS (reference sequence). The CDR3 extends over 15 amino acids. Partial CDR3 DNA: TGTGCCAGCGGTGTCCGGGACTGGGGGGAAGAA. Residues: CASGVRDWGEE. The entire CDR3 reads CASGVRDWGEETLYF.

This clone was found many times. Genes and germline are mouse. With the read ending 4 residues before the CDR3 end, the germline J gene is used to fill in that end. The V call is TRBV19, the J call TRBJ1-2; 8 nucleotides align to TRBD1. The CDR3 extends over 16 amino acids. CDR1 is FNHDT, CDR2 SITEND, per germline (reference sequence). The sequenced part of the CDR3 DNA is TGTGCCAGCAGACCGGGGACAGGAGGTCCAAGGTCC. This sequence encodes CASRPGTGGPRS. The whole CDR3 protein reads CASRPGTGGPRSDYTF.

Regarding this clone: Gene names denote mouse genes. Sequencing ends 4 residues short of the CDR3 end; the germline J gene provides the rest. The chain uses TRBV13-2 and TRBJ2-4; 7 bases align to TRBD1. CDR1 and CDR2 (germline): NNHNN, SYGAGS (reference sequence). The CDR3 consists of 13 residues. V shed 5 bases, J shed 1 base, and the junction held 1 base outside the gene matches. CDR3 residues: CASGGQGQNTLYF. CDR3 DNA, as far as it was read: TGTGCCAGCGGAGGACAGGGTCAAAAC.

On this clone: Any gene name here is a mouse gene name. The read ends 4 residues before the CDR3 terminus; that terminus is restored from the germline J gene. The rearrangement uses TRBV13-2 and TRBJ2-7; 10 bases align to TRBD2. The ends lost 2 bases at V and 3 bases at J; junction bases unmatched: 2. Germline CDR1 reads NNHNN; CDR2 reads SYGAGS (reference sequence). The CDR3 has 14 residues. Incomplete CDR3 DNA: TGTGCCAGCGGTGAGAGGGACTGGGGCTAT. Translation gives CASGERDWGY. The entire CDR3 protein is CASGERDWGYEQYF.